The present TCR beta chain was sequenced within a study of blood T cell repertoires in COVID-19. Study in general: The origin of the acute and convalescent COVID-19 samples was the United States, Italy and Spain. T cells, B-cell-depleted T cells, or PBMCs provided the cDNA or gDNA that served as material.

V was pared by 4 bases and J by 9 bases, with 2 bases of the junction left unmatched. Germline V gene data show CDR1 as SGHRS and CDR2 as YFSETQ. This CDR3 region has 14 residues. Original methodology: From reference gene primer amplification, estimates of nucleated cell counts were derived. The protocol was immunoSEQ multiplex PCR, while the TCRdb copy is restricted to in-frame clones and leaves out a portion. V, J and clone size reflect that table, while D and trimming were determined from the DNA. The sample holds 250,000 to 350,000 clones, almost 90% seen once. Patients in Seattle were enrolled during active infection, then followed longitudinally.

Sequencing was performed on peripheral blood. This clonotype was sampled from a woman younger than 45 with COVID-19, enrolled during active disease. The gene calls are TRBV5-1 and TRBJ2-1, with TRBD2 matching over 15 bases. The CDR3 DNA reads as TGCGCCAGCAGCGGACTAGCGGGAGGGCCTGAGCAGTTCTTC. This encodes CASSGLAGGPEQFF.